This T cell receptor (beta chain) stems from a study of early T cells in non-severe SARS-CoV-2 infection. In the study overall: Sequencing input comprised bulk RNA from unsorted whole blood; chain pairing was not available.

Trimming shortened V by 0 bases and J by 8 bases, and 23 bases separated the two germline ends. CDR3 length: 18 residues. CDR1 is LNHNV and CDR2 is YYDKDF in the germline V gene (reference sequence). This clonotype is classed as medium-sized. Its target is not known. Attached unique molecular identifiers marked individual cDNA molecules. One entry per CDR3 protein, called by TCRdb with MiXCR from the 5' RACE reads. Of about 60,000 distinct CDR3 sequences detected, roughly 12% appear once; the ten largest clones hold around 4.5%. General observations from the study: Matching against VDJdb likely underestimated virus-specific expansions, favoring anti-spike CD8.

This clonotype was obtained from an adult who was a healthcare worker with PCR-confirmed SARS-CoV-2 infection or an uninfected control (not recorded which). The rearrangement uses TRBV15 and TRBJ1-5; no reliable D call. The sample consisted of whole blood. In nucleotides, the CDR3 is TGTGCCACCAGCAGAGACAACAACGACCTTGGACGTTTGGAGCCCCAGCATTTT. Translating gives CATSRDNNDLGRLEPQHF.